This is a list of T cell receptor beta chains from one sample in a study of vaccination and CD4 T cells after COVID-19. No cognate antigen is known for these TCRs. One entry per CDR3 protein results from TCRdb running MiXCR on the PCR reads. The profile shows around 20,000 distinct CDR3 sequences, less than 70% of them singletons. The sample was CD4+ T cells from blood, cultured in vitro. These receptors came from a human donor who had recovered from COVID-19. The CDR3 runs from the conserved cysteine through the conserved F or W. A D gene is named only where the DNA matches it firmly. Clone sizes are given selectively: once, few, many, or a class where the clone is expanded.

CDR3nt	CDR3aa	abundance	d_gene	v_gene	j_gene
TGTGCCAGCAGCTTCGGACTAGCGGGTCAAGAGACCCAGTACTTC	CASSFGLAGQETQYF	-	TRBD2	TRBV7-6	TRBJ2-5
TGCAGTGCGCAAGTAGGGGACACCATATATTTT	CSAQVGDTIYF	few	-	TRBV20-1	TRBJ1-3
TGTGCCAGCAGCGCCCCGGGACGGGGCAATCAGCCCCAGCATTTT	CASSAPGRGNQPQHF	few	-	TRBV7-4	TRBJ1-5
TGTGCCAGCAGCCGAACAAGCGGGGTAAGACCCAAGGATACGCAGTATTTT	CASSRTSGVRPKDTQYF	-	TRBD2	TRBV6-2/TRBV6-3	TRBJ2-3
TGTGCCAGCAGCGGGGGGGCAGGGCATAATTCACCCCTCCACTTT	CASSGGAGHNSPLHF	-	-	TRBV5-4	TRBJ1-6
TGCGCCAGCAGTGAACCGACTAGCGGGACCTCATACGAGCAGTACTTC	CASSEPTSGTSYEQYF	few	TRBD2	TRBV10-2	TRBJ2-7
TGTGCCAGCAGACCCGAGGATAATTCACCCCTCCACTTT	CASRPEDNSPLHF	few	-	TRBV6-4	TRBJ1-6
TGCGCCAGCAGCCAAGTTCTTGGGGGGAATCAGCCCCAGCATTTT	CASSQVLGGNQPQHF	-	-	TRBV4-1	TRBJ1-5
TGTGCCAGCAGCGGGGGGACTAGCGGGAGCGAGCAGTACTTC	CASSGGTSGSEQYF	few	TRBD2	TRBV7-2	TRBJ2-7
TGTGCCAGCAGTGATAGCGGGGGATTCTCCGGGGAGCTGTTTTTT	CASSDSGGFSGELFF	-	TRBD2	TRBV25-1	TRBJ2-2
TGTGCCAGTAGTATACAGCTAAATCAGCCCCAGCATTTT	CASSIQLNQPQHF	-	-	TRBV19	TRBJ1-5
TGTGCCAGCAGCCTTCAGGGACAGAGCAATCAGCCCCAGCATTTT	CASSLQGQSNQPQHF	-	TRBD1	TRBV6-1	TRBJ1-5
TGTGCCAGCTCACTAGCGGCTCTCTTCGATGAGCAGTTCTTC	CASSLAALFDEQFF	-	TRBD2	TRBV7-8	TRBJ2-1
TGTGCCAGCAGTTACTTCGGCCGGCGGGCCTCTGGAAACACCATATATTTT	CASSYFGRRASGNTIYF	-	-	TRBV6-2/TRBV6-3	TRBJ1-3
TGCGCCAGCAGCTGGGGACAGGGGAACACTGAAGCTTTCTTT	CASSWGQGNTEAFF	once	TRBD1	TRBV5-1	TRBJ1-1
TGTGCCAGCAGTTTAGGGACTGGGGGACGTGGCTACACCTTC	CASSLGTGGRGYTF	few	-	TRBV12-3/TRBV12-4	TRBJ1-2
TGTGCCATCAGTGAGTGGGGGGGCCTGGCGGTGGGGACTGAAGCTTTCTTT	CAISEWGGLAVGTEAFF	few	-	TRBV10-3	TRBJ1-1
TGTGCCACCAGCAGGGGTAACCGGGGAGAGGGCAATCAGCCCCAGCATTTT	CATSRGNRGEGNQPQHF	few	-	TRBV15	TRBJ1-5
TGTGCCATCAGTGAGTCCCGATATGGGGGGAACTATGGCTACACCTTC	CAISESRYGGNYGYTF	-	-	TRBV10-3	TRBJ1-2
TGTGCCAGTAGCCGACAGGCTCAAGAGACCCAGTACTTC	CASSRQAQETQYF	-	-	TRBV19	TRBJ2-5
TGTGCCATCACCGAGGAGGGGAACACTGAAGCTTTCTTT	CAITEEGNTEAFF	-	-	TRBV10-3	TRBJ1-1
TGTGCCAGCAGCCGGACAGGGTATAGGCAGTACTTC	CASSRTGYRQYF	-	TRBD1	TRBV7-9	TRBJ2-7
TGTGCCAGCAGAGGAGTCGTTGGGGACGAGCAGTACTTC	CASRGVVGDEQYF	few	-	TRBV28	TRBJ2-7
TGCAGTGCTCGCGACAGGCTGGGCTCTGGAAACACCATATATTTT	CSARDRLGSGNTIYF	-	-	TRBV20-1	TRBJ1-3
TGTGCCAGCAGCATTACGGGACTCCCCCGGGCAGATACGCAGTATTTT	CASSITGLPRADTQYF	-	-	TRBV2	TRBJ2-3
TGCAGTGCTAGAGACCTACAGGGGGCCAACACTGAAGCTTTCTTT	CSARDLQGANTEAFF	-	TRBD1	TRBV20-1	TRBJ1-1
TGTGCCAGCAGGGGACTAGCGGGGTACACAGATACGCAGTATTTT	CASRGLAGYTDTQYF	-	TRBD2	TRBV6-1	TRBJ2-3
TGTGCCAGCTCACCACCGGGACAGGGAAATCAGCCCCAGCATTTT	CASSPPGQGNQPQHF	-	TRBD1	TRBV18	TRBJ1-5